This T cell receptor beta chain was captured in a study of control samples from healthy donors and cancer patients. Here immunoSEQ multiplex PCR was the method, and the copy in TCRdb shows in-frame clones only, minus some. The repertoire holds 100,000 to 150,000 clones, with approximately 92% as singletons. Trimming removed 5 bases from V and 7 bases from J, with 14 bases in between. The CDR3 sequence is 13 residues long. The germline CDR1 and CDR2 sequences are MDHEN and SYDVKM. The V and J genes are TRBV28 and TRBJ1-1, with no clear D. This TCR was sampled from an older man with head and neck cancer. The sample was PBMCs. The CDR3 bases are TGTGCCAGCAGTCGCGCCCCCAAGGATGAAGCTTTCTTT. Its protein product is CASSRAPKDEAFF.